This T cell receptor (beta chain) appears in the sequencing data of a study of T cells in Graves' hyperthyroidism and ophthalmopathy. Germline assignment: CDR1 SGHTA and CDR2 FQGNSA. The CDR3 is 13 residues long. J gave up 8 bases and V 3 bases, and 5 bases lay outside the gene matches. Researchers amplified the TCR beta CDR3 regions from RNA transcripts. First-round RT-PCR targeting the TCR CDR3 was performed with the HTBI primer set. TCRdb re-called the multiplex PCR reads through MiXCR, storing one row per CDR3 protein. The sample contains about 640,000 distinct CDR3 sequences, less than 25% of which appear only once.

Sample: blood. This receptor was obtained from a man aged 25-45 years with Graves' ophthalmopathy. The chain carries TRBV7-2 and TRBJ1-1; 8 bases fit TRBD1. This CDR3 is CASSFYRDREAFF. The CDR3 coding sequence is TGTGCCAGCAGCTTTTACCGGGACAGGGAAGCTTTCTTT. The full variable domain, its missing parts supplied by reference TRBV7-2 and TRBJ1-1, is GAGVSQSPSNKVTEKGKDVELRCDPISGHTALYWYRQSLGQGLEFLIYFQGNSAPDKSGLPSDRFSAERTGGSVSTLTIQRTQQEDSAVYLCASSFYRDREAFFGQGTRLTVV.